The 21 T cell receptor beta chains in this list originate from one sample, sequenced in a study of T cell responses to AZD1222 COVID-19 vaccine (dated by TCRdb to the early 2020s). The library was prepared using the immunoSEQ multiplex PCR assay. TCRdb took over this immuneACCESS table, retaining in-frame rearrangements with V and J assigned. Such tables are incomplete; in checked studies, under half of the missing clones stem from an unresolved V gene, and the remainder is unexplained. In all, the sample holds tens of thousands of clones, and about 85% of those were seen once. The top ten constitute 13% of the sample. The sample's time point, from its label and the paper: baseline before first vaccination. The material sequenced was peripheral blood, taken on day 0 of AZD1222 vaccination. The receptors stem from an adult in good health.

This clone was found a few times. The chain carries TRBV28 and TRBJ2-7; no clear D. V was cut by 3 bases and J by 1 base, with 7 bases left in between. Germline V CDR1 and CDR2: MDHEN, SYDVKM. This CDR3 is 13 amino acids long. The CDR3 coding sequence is TGTGCCAGCAGTTTTGTCAATTCCTACGAGCAGTACTTC. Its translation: CASSFVNSYEQYF.

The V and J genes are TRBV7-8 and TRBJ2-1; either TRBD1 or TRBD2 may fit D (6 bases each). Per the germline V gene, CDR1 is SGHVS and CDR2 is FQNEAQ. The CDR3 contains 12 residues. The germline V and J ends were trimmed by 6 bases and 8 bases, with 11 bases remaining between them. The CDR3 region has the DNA TGTGCCAGCAGGTGGGGGGCGGATGAGCAGTTCTTC. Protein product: CASRWGADEQFF.

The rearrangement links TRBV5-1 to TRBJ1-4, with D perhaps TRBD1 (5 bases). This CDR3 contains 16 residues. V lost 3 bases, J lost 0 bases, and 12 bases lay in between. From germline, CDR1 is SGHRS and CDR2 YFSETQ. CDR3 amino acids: CASSWQGGATNEKLFF. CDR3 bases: TGCGCCAGCAGCTGGCAGGGAGGGGCAACTAATGAAAAACTGTTTTTT.

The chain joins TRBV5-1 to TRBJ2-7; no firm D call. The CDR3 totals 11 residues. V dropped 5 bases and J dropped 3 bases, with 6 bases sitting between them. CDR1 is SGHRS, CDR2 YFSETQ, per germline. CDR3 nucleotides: TGCGCCAGCAGTGACCTCTACGAGCAGTACTTC. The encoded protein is CASSDLYEQYF.

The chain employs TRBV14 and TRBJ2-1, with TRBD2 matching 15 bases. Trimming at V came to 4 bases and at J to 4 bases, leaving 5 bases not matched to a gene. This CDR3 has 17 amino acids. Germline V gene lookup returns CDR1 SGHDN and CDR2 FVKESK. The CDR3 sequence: CASSLGLAGGLYNEQFF. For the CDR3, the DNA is TGTGCCAGCAGCCTTGGACTAGCGGGGGGGCTGTACAATGAGCAGTTCTTC.

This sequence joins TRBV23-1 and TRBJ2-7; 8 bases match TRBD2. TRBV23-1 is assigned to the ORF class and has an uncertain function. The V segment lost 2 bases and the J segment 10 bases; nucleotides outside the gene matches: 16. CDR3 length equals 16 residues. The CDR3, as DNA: TGCGCCAGCAGTCAAAAGCCCTCCGGGGGGGATAAAGTTCAGTACTTC. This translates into CASSQKPSGGDKVQYF.

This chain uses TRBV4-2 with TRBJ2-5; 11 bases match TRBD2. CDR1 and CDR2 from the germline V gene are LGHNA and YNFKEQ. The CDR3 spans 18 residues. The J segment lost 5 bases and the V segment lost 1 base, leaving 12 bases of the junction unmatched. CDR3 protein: CASSQAWLAGGIGETQYF. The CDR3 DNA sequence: TGTGCCAGCAGCCAAGCTTGGCTAGCGGGGGGTATCGGGGAGACCCAGTACTTC.

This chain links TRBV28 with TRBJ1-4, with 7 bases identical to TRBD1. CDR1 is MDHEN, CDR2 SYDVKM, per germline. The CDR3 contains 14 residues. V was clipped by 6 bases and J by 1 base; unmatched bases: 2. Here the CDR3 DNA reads TGTGCCAGCAGCACAGGGGTAACTAATGAAAAACTGTTTTTT. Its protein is CASSTGVTNEKLFF.

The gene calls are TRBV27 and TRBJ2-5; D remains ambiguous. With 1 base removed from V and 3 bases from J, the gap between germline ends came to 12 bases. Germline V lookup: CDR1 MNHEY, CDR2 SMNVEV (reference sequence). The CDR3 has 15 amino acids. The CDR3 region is CASSLLSGSEETQYF. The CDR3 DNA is TGTGCCAGCAGTTTATTGTCGGGCAGCGAAGAGACCCAGTACTTC.

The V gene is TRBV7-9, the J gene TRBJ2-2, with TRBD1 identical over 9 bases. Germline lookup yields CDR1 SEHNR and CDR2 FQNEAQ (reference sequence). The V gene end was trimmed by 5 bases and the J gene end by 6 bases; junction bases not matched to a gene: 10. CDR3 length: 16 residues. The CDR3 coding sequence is TGTGCCAGCAGCCGGGAGACAGGGGGGCCTTCCGGGGAGCTGTTTTTT. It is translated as CASSRETGGPSGELFF.

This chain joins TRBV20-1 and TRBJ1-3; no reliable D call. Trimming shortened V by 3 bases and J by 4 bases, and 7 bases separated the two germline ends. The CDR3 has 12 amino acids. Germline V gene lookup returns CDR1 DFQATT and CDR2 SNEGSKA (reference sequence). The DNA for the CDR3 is TGCAGTGCTAGTCTGCCGGGAAACACCATATATTTT. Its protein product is CSASLPGNTIYF.

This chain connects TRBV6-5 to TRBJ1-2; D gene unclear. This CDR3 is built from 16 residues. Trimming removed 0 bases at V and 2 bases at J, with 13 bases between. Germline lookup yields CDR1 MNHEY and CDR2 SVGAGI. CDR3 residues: CASSYSTFQTNYGYTF. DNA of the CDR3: TGTGCCAGCAGTTACTCGACTTTCCAGACCAACTATGGCTACACCTTC.

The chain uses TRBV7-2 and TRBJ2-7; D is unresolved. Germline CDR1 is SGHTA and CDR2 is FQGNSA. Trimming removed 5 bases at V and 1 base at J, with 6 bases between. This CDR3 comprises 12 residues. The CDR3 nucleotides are TGTGCCAGCAGCCCCACGTCCTACGAGCAGTACTTC. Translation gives CASSPTSYEQYF.

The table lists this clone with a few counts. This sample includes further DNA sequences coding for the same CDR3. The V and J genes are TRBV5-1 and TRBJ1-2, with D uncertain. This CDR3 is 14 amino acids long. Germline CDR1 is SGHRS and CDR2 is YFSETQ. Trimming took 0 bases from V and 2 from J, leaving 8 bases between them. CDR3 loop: CASSLGGSNYGYTF. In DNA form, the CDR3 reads TGCGCCAGCAGCTTGGGCGGGAGCAACTATGGCTACACCTTC.

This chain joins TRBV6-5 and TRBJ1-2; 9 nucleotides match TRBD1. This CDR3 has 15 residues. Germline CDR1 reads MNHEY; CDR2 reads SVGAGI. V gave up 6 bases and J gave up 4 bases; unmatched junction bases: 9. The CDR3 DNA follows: TGTGCCAGCAGGCCTACAGGGGGCGCCGTCTATGGCTACACCTTC. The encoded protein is CASRPTGGAVYGYTF.

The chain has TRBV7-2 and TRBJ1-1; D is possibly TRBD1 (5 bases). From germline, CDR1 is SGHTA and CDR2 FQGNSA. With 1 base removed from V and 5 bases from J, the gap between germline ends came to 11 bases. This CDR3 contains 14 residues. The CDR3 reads CASSLGGTGTEAFF. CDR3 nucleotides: TGTGCCAGCAGCTTAGGAGGGACTGGAACTGAAGCTTTCTTT.

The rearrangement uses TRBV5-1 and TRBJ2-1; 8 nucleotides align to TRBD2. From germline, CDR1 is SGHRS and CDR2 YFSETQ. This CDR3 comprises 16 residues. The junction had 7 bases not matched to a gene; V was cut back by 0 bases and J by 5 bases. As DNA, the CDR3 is TGCGCCAGCAGCTTGGCCGTACTAGCGGCTAACAATGAGCAGTTCTTC. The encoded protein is CASSLAVLAANNEQFF.

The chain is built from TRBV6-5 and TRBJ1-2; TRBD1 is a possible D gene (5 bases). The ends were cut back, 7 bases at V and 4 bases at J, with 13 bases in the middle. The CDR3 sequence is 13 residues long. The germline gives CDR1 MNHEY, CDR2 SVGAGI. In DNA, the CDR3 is TGTGCCAGCATCGGAGACAGTCCCTATGGCTACACCTTC. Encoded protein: CASIGDSPYGYTF.

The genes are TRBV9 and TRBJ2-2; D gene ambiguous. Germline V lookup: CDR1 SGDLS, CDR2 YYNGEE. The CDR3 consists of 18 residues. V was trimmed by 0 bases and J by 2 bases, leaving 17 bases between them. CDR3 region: CASSVGPLTDPNTGELFF. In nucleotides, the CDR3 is TGTGCCAGCAGCGTAGGCCCCCTGACTGACCCTAACACCGGGGAGCTGTTTTTT.

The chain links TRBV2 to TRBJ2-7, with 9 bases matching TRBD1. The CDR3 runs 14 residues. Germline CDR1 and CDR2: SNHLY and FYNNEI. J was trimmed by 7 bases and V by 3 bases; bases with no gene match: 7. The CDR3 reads CASSDGTGTREQYF. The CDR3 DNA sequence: TGTGCCAGCAGTGACGGGACAGGGACGAGGGAGCAGTACTTC.

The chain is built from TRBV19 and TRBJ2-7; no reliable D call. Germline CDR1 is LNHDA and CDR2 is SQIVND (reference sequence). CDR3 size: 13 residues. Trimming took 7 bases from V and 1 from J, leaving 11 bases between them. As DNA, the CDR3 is TGTGCCAGTAAAACCCAACAGTCCTACGAGCAGTACTTC. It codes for CASKTQQSYEQYF.